This record looks at one T cell receptor (beta chain) sequence and its context. No antigen is known for it. These data come from a study of OX40 agonist ivuxolimab in advanced cancers. Study-wide context: The dose-escalation cohort was over 65% male, with a mean age of around 54 years, ranging roughly 23 to 85. Partial responses were achieved by three patients: one hepatocellular carcinoma, two cutaneous melanoma. Study conclusions and caveats: Compared with CD4+, CD8+ T cells on average had more expanded clones. The investigators did not determine what antigen specificity the expanded peripheral T cells had.

Germline CDR1 and CDR2: KGHSH and LQKENI. The CDR3 is 13 residues long. The V gene lost 3 bases and the J gene lost 2 bases, with 5 bases spanning the gap. The data were produced by immunoSEQ multiplex PCR, yet TCRdb's version contains in-frame clones alone and is incomplete. The profile covers 53,000 or so clones, with 85% appearing a single time and more than 2.5% taken by the ten largest. The sequences come from CD4+ or CD8+ T cells sorted from blood, collected in a trial of the OX40 agonist ivuxolimab. V and J are TRBV18 and TRBJ1-5, with unresolved D. This TCR derives from an adult with an advanced solid tumor such as melanoma, head and neck, liver or kidney cancer. The CDR3 DNA follows: TGTGCCAGCTCACCGATGCGCAATCAGCCCCAGCATTTT. The encoded protein is CASSPMRNQPQHF.